Sequencing of this T cell receptor beta chain was carried out in a study of blood T cell repertoires in COVID-19 (dated by TCRdb to 2019 to 2021). Concerning the study at large: Collaborator samples came from the United States, Italy and Spain and covered acute and convalescent phases of COVID-19. The prospective study material was composed of cDNA or gDNA derived from T cells, B-cell-depleted T cells, or PBMCs. The dataset comprised deeply sampled blood TCRbeta repertoires from subjects exposed to, actively infected with, or recovered from COVID-19. A freely available public database, intended as a resource for researchers studying the immune response to SARS-CoV-2, is where the repertoires were released. Samples came from the ongoing ImmuneRACE study (first 160 participants) plus 1,254 subjects from 6 global collaborators. Nearly every sample came with metadata listing a de-identified subject ID, COVID-19 status, age in years and sex. Where HLA class I and class II types were available, the types were taken from metadata supplied by the sample provider, not from assay-based typing. General findings and caveats noted by the study authors: Clinical and demographic metadata were provided uncurated, with the amount varying by source and participant.

On this clone itself: Its antigen remains unidentified. No base quality values were provided; no much bigger clone lies one nucleotide off.

TCRbeta CDR3 regions were amplified from genomic DNA using the immunoSEQ Assay, a bias-controlled multiplex PCR. In the paper's pipeline: The number of nucleated cells in each sample was estimated from the amplification of reference gene primers within the assay. To quantify the absolute abundance of each unique TCRbeta CDR3 rearrangement, sequence reads were collapsed and filtered. Productive Simpson clonality was computed per sample as the square root of Simpson's diversity index over productive rearrangements. The immuneACCESS repertoire file appears here via TCRdb, limited to in-frame rearrangements. These files lack a portion of the clones; in checked studies, under half of the deficit traces to unresolved V genes, and the cause of the others is not known. D and trimming were read from the DNA, whereas the V and J calls and clone size are those reported in that table. In all, the sample holds fewer than 450,000 clones, and approximately 88% of those were seen once. The ten largest clones take up roughly 12% of the sample.

One collaborating source in Seattle enrolled patients while the patients were actively infected and followed the patients over time throughout the course of disease. Collaborating institutions collected whole blood in K2EDTA tubes following their own protocols. For TCRbeta analysis, collaborators shipped samples in one of three forms: frozen whole blood, isolated PBMCs, or DNA extracted from either of those sample types. The CDR3 covers 15 residues, taking in both the cysteine and the phenylalanine. The entry retains the CDR3 DNA only, 45 bases that are in frame from base 1. From V the trimming removes 3 bases and from J it removes 7 bases, while the gene matches leave 9 bases of the junction unaccounted for. From the germline V gene (reference sequence), CDR1 is SSHAT and CDR2 is FNYEAQ.

Sequenced sample: peripheral blood. The TCR comes from a woman aged 45 to 65 with COVID-19, enrolled during active disease. The sequence joins TRBV7-7 to TRBJ2-7, with 10 bases matching TRBD1. The CDR3 amino acid sequence is: CASSLSRDRGGEQYF. The nucleotide sequence reads TGTGCCAGCAGCTTGTCTAGGGACAGGGGAGGAGAGCAGTACTTC.